This entry describes one T cell receptor beta chain. What it binds is unknown. This record comes from a study of early T cells in non-severe SARS-CoV-2 infection. Study-wide context: Investigators sequenced bulk RNA drawn from unsorted whole blood, and chains remained unpaired. General study points: The study's VDJdb matching favored anti-spike CD8 responses and missed private and CD4 specificities.

Each single cDNA molecule received a unique molecular identifier. TCRdb re-called the 5' RACE reads through MiXCR, storing one row per CDR3 protein. The sample shows 80,000 to 95,000 distinct CDR3 sequences, over 12% of them seen only once. Trimming shortened V by 1 base and J by 4 bases, and 2 bases separated the two germline ends. This CDR3 region has 12 residues. Germline V gives CDR1 SGHTA, CDR2 FQGNSA. The sample was whole blood. The receptor comes from an adult who was a healthcare worker with PCR-confirmed SARS-CoV-2 infection or an uninfected control (not recorded which). The V and J genes are TRBV7-2 and TRBJ1-3; D gene unclear. CDR3 sequence reads: CASSLGGNTIYF. CDR3 coding DNA: TGTGCCAGCAGCTTAGGGGGAAACACCATATATTTT.